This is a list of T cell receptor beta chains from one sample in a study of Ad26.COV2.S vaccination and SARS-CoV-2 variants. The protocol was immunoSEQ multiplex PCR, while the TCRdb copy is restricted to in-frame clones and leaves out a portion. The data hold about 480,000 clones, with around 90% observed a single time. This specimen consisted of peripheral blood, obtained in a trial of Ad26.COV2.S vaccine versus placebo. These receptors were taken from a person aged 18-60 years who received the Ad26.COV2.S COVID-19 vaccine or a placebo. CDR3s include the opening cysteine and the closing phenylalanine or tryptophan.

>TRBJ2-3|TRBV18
CASSPVVAATDTQYF
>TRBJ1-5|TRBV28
CASRRGQNQPQHF
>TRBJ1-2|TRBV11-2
CASSLSPRALSF
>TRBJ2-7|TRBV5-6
CASSSQGESYEQYF
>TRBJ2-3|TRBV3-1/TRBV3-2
CASSQVRGGGTQYF
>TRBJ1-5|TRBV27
CASSFRGQPQHF
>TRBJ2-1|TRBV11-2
CASSLVGLDPNEQFF
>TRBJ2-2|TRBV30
CAWTGKYRDGELFF
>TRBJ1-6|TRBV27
CASTLTGGNSPLHF
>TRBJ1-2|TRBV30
CAWRGSQHSYGYTF
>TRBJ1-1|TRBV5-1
CASSLAGTGLNTEAFF
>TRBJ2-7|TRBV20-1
CSASPGGPPYEQYF
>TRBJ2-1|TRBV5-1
CASSLGRGSEQFF
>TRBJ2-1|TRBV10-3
CAISTSGSYNEQFF
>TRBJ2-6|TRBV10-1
CASTEKSLGANVLTF
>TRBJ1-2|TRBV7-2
CASSLSGVYGYTF
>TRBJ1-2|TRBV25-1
CASRSTGALGYTF
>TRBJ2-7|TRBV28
CAGRGTGSYEQYF
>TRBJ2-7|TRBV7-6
CASSSTGASYEQYF
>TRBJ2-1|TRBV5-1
CASSLALAGAGKFF
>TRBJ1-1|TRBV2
CASRSGQGASRAFF
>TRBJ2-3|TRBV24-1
CATSDLAGGNTDTQYF
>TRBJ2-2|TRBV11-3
CASSLVALNTGELFF
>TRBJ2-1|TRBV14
CASSQGLAHYNEQFF
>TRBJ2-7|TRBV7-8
CASSLGDRGLGGEQYF
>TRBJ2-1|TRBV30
CAWSLNPYNEQFF
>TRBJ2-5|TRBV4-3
CASSQDNRVAKTQYF
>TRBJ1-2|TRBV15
CATSRDTLLNYGYTF
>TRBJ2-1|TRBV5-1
CASSTGVVNNEQFF
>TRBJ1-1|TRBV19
CASTKTPGRNTEAFF
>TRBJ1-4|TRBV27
CASSFQGEEKLFF
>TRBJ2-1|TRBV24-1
CATSDSVNEQFF
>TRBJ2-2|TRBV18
CASSPPGDTGELFF
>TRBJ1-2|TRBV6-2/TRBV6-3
CASSYFQGTDSGYGYTF
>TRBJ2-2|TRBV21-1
CASSKVDNTGELFF
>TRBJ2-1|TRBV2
CATKGGHGNYNEQFF
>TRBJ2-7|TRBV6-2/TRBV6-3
CASSHGLADFEQYF
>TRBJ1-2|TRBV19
CASSRDRILYTF
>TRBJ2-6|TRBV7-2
CASSLSTGGAGSGANVLTF
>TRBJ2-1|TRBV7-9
CASSQTGTSNNEQFF
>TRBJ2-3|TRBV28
CATESPGPVSTDTQYF
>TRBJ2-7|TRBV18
CASSSGFYEQYF
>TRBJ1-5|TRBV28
CASSPSKDSSNQPQHF
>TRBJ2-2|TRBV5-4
CASGSSGSTGELFF
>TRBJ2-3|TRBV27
CASSFLAGKSSTDTQYF
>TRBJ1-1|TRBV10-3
CAISDPGRRTEAFF
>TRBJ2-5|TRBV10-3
CAIRSAGEKQETQYF